This T cell receptor beta chain was sequenced for a study of metastatic and nonmetastatic thyroid tumors. Study-wide context: Patients with malignant and benign thyroid disease provided blood and tumor or nodule tissue, whose repertoires were compared. Study-level findings and limits: Reports indicated that malignant thyroid tumors showed significantly higher TCR beta diversity than benign nodules did, in blood and tumor.

The V and J ends lost 6 bases and 2 bases respectively, with 14 bases between them. Germline V gene data show CDR1 as MNHNS and CDR2 as SASEGT. This CDR3 is 15 amino acids long. Many counts were recorded for this clone. What it recognizes is unknown. TCRdb re-clonotyped the PCR reads via MiXCR. Among tens of thousands of clones listed, 14% to 15% were seen once. Thyroid surgery was preceded by no treatment in any patient. This clonotype was sampled from a female donor with papillary thyroid cancer or a benign thyroid nodule (not recorded which). Some clones in this sample may be carry-over from other donors' samples. The specimen sequenced was blood. The genes are TRBV6-1 and TRBJ1-5, with D perhaps matching TRBD1 (5 bases). For the CDR3, the DNA is TGTGCCAGCAGCTGGGGCCGGGCGGGCAATCAGCCCCAGCATTTT. This gives the protein CASSWGRAGNQPQHF.